The rows below give T cell receptor beta chains drawn from one sample of a study of CD8+ T cells in alopecia areata. This table comes from immunoSEQ multiplex PCR, and its TCRdb copy is limited to in-frame clones, with some not included. The sample records about 200,000 clones, 56% being singletons. Input material: CD8+ T cells sorted from blood. These receptors all stem from a human donor in good health. Both conserved end residues are part of each CDR3. A D gene is named only where the DNA matches it firmly. The size entry is marked missing in some rows and otherwise reads once, few, many or a size class.

>TRBJ2-7|few|NA|TRBV29-1
CSVFGAGEYEQYF
TGCAGCGTTTTTGGTGCAGGGGAGTACGAGCAGTACTTC
>TRBJ2-5|NA|NA|TRBV27
CASSPNPTGRETQYF
TGTGCCAGCAGTCCAAACCCGACAGGACGCGAGACCCAGTACTTC
>TRBJ2-1|NA|NA|TRBV11-2
CASSLGLYNEQFF
TGTGCCAGCAGCTTAGGTCTCTACAATGAGCAGTTCTTC
>TRBJ1-2|NA|TRBD1|TRBV9
CASSGQGSGYTF
TGTGCCAGCAGCGGACAGGGTTCCGGCTACACCTTC
>TRBJ1-5|NA|NA|TRBV10-2
CASSGTDSNQPQHF
TGCGCCAGCAGTGGGACAGATAGCAATCAGCCCCAGCATTTT
>TRBJ2-3|NA|NA|TRBV6-5
CASTSGGTPTDTQYF
TGTGCCAGCACCTCGGGTGGGACACCCACAGATACGCAGTATTTT
>TRBJ2-3|few|TRBD2|TRBV29-1
CSVEVLLRGEDTQYF
TGCAGCGTTGAAGTATTACTGCGGGGGGAAGATACGCAGTATTTT
>TRBJ2-2|NA|NA|TRBV28
CASSPRLRQANTGELFF
TGTGCCAGCAGTCCCCGATTAAGACAGGCGAACACCGGGGAGCTGTTTTTT
>TRBJ1-1|NA|NA|TRBV7-6
CASSRTPNTEAFF
TGTGCCAGCAGCCGGACGCCGAACACTGAAGCTTTCTTT
>TRBJ1-5|NA|NA|TRBV27
CASSPGPNGNQPQHF
TGTGCCAGCAGCCCGGGCCCCAATGGGAATCAGCCCCAGCATTTT
>TRBJ2-1|NA|NA|TRBV29-1
CSVLQANEGSYNEQFF
TGCAGCGTTTTACAGGCTAACGAGGGCTCCTACAATGAGCAGTTCTTC
>TRBJ1-5|NA|NA|TRBV7-9
CASSLGQNNQPQHF
TGTGCCAGCAGCTTAGGACAGAACAATCAGCCCCAGCATTTT
>TRBJ2-7|few|TRBD1|TRBV5-6
CASSFPGQGNEQYF
TGTGCCAGCAGCTTCCCGGGACAGGGGAACGAGCAGTACTTC
>TRBJ1-1|NA|NA|TRBV25-1
CASRVNTEAFF
TGTGCCAGCAGGGTGAACACTGAAGCTTTCTTT